These 13 T cell receptor beta chains were sequenced from one sample in a study of prognosis after radiotherapy for stage I lung cancer. TCR beta CDR3 was amplified from genomic DNA by two-round multiplex PCR. First-round PCR, the initial amplification, used primers specific to each TRBV and TRBJ gene. TCRdb re-derived calls from the multiplex PCR reads in MiXCR, one entry per CDR3 protein. The data hold tens of thousands of distinct CDR3 sequences, with around a quarter observed a single time. Specimen: PBMCs, collected before or after stereotactic body radiation therapy (not recorded which). Receptor source: a donor aged 50 or older with non-small cell lung cancer.

At least ten counts were recorded for this clonotype. The rearrangement joins TRBV9 to TRBJ2-5; possible D gene TRBD2, 5 bases. V lost 6 bases to trimming and J lost 3 bases, with 12 bases between them. This CDR3 contains 13 residues. Germline V gene data show CDR1 as SGDLS and CDR2 as YYNGEE. CDR3 loop: CASNQLEEETQYF. The CDR3 DNA is TGTGCCAGCAATCAACTGGAGGAAGAGACCCAGTACTTC. The whole variable domain, remainder taken from reference TRBV9 and TRBJ2-5, is DSGVTQTPKHLITATGQRVTLRCSPRSGDLSVYWYQQSLDQGLQFLIQYYNGEERAKGNILERFSAQQFPDLHSELNLSSLELGDSALYFCASNQLEEETQYFGPGTRLLVL.

This clonotype was seen many times. CDR3 sequence reads: CATSRDQSVPDEKLFF. The CDR3 DNA reads as TGTGCCACCAGCAGAGATCAGTCAGTTCCCGATGAAAAACTGTTTTTT. The genes are TRBV15 and TRBJ1-4, with unresolved D. The germline CDR1 and CDR2 sequences are LNHNV and YYDKDF (reference sequence). The CDR3 sequence is 16 residues long. Trimming stripped 0 bases from V and 6 bases from J, with 14 bases between.

This clonotype showed up many times. This sequence joins TRBV20-1 and TRBJ2-1; TRBD2 is a possible D gene (6 bases). CDR1 and CDR2 (germline): DFQATT, SNEGSKA (reference sequence). CDR3 length equals 16 residues. Trimming cost V 0 bases and J 2 bases, with 14 bases left between them. The CDR3 reads CSARDTTRGTYNEQFF. In DNA, the CDR3 is TGCAGTGCTAGAGATACTACTCGCGGGACCTACAATGAGCAGTTCTTC.

This clonotype was counted a few times. The rearrangement joins TRBV29-1 to TRBJ1-1; 9 bases agree with TRBD1. CDR1 and CDR2 (germline): SQVTM, ANQGSEA. Trimming took 3 bases from V and 5 from J; bases not matched to a gene: 4. This CDR3 has 13 amino acids. DNA for the CDR3: TGCAGCGTTGAGGGGACAGGGTTGACTGAAGCTTTCTTT. Translating it yields CSVEGTGLTEAFF. Drawing the rest from reference TRBV29-1 and TRBJ1-1, the complete variable domain is SAVISQKPSRDICQRGTSLTIQCQVDSQVTMMFWYRQQPGQSLTLIATANQGSEATYESGFVIDKFPISRPNLTFSTLTVSNMSPEDSSIYLCSVEGTGLTEAFFGQGTRLTVV.

This clonotype was seen at least ten times. The chain employs TRBV5-1 and TRBJ2-1; D ambiguous. V lost 0 bases and J 4 bases, leaving 8 bases between the germline ends. The CDR3 is made up of 14 amino acids. The germline CDR1 and CDR2 sequences are SGHRS and YFSETQ. The CDR3 DNA sequence: TGCGCCAGCAGCTTGGGCGGAAAATACAATGAGCAGTTCTTC. Translated, it gives CASSLGGKYNEQFF. Complete variable domain (other parts from reference TRBV5-1 and TRBJ2-1): KAGVTQTPRYLIKTRGQQVTLSCSPISGHRSVSWYQQTPGQGLQFLFEYFSETQRNKGNFPGRFSGRQFSNSRSEMNVSTLELGDSALYLCASSLGGKYNEQFFGPGTRLTVL.

This clonotype was detected ten times or more. The chain is built from TRBV7-3 and TRBJ2-2, with D possibly TRBD1 on 6 matching bases. V lost 4 bases, J lost 2 bases, and 20 bases lay in between. The CDR3 extends over 18 amino acids. Germline lookup yields CDR1 SGHTA and CDR2 FQGTGA. This CDR3 is CASSSPPGDRLNTGELFF. CDR3 nucleotides: TGTGCCAGCAGCTCCCCCCCGGGTGACAGGTTAAACACCGGGGAGCTGTTTTTT.

This clonotype was counted ten times or more. This chain uses TRBV28 with TRBJ2-7, with 9 bases identical to TRBD2. CDR3 size: 13 residues. CDR1 MDHEN and CDR2 SYDVKM come from the germline V gene. V was pared by 7 bases and J by 6 bases, with 7 bases of the junction left unmatched. The CDR3 region has the DNA TGTGCCAGCACTCCGAGCGGGGGGTTCGAGCAGTACTTC. Its translation is CASTPSGGFEQYF.

Ten or more counts support this clonotype. The CDR3 loop is CASSLFHRGAANEKLFF. The CDR3 coding sequence is TGTGCCAGCAGCTTGTTTCACAGGGGGGCGGCTAATGAAAAACTGTTTTTT. The chain recombines TRBV5-5 with TRBJ1-4, with 8 nucleotides matching TRBD1. The CDR3 extends over 17 amino acids. In germline, CDR1 is SGHKS, CDR2 YYEKEE (reference sequence). J was trimmed by 3 bases and V by 1 base; bases with no gene match: 8. The variable domain in full, completed from reference TRBV5-5 and TRBJ1-4, reads DAGVTQSPTHLIKTRGQQVTLRCSPISGHKSVSWYQQVLGQGPQFIFQYYEKEERGRGNFPDRFSARQFPNYSSELNVNALLLGDSALYLCASSLFHRGAANEKLFFGSGTQLSVL.

The table lists this clonotype with many counts. V is TRBV30 and J is TRBJ2-7; 7 positions match TRBD1. This CDR3 region has 15 residues. Germline lookup yields CDR1 GTSNPN and CDR2 SVGIG (reference sequence). The V segment lost 0 bases and the J segment 6 bases; nucleotides outside the gene matches: 11. The CDR3 spells CAWSVQGTALPEQYF. CDR3 nucleotides: TGTGCCTGGAGTGTACAAGGGACAGCTCTCCCCGAGCAGTACTTC.

This clonotype was detected ten times or more. The chain couples TRBV28 to TRBJ1-4; D unresolved. Between the trimmed V and J ends, which lost 3 bases and 10 bases, there was a span of 9 bases. The CDR3 runs 12 residues. In germline, CDR1 is MDHEN, CDR2 SYDVKM. CDR3 amino acids: CASSFNTRKLFF. CDR3 DNA sequence: TGTGCCAGCAGTTTCAACACTAGAAAACTGTTTTTT.

About this clonotype itself: This may come from a read error, since a much larger clone is one base off. The V call is TRBV30, the J call TRBJ2-1, with 9 bases fitting TRBD2. The germline V gene encodes CDR1 GTSNPN and CDR2 SVGIG (reference sequence). The CDR3 extends over 16 amino acids. J gave up 2 bases and V 6 bases, and 11 bases lay outside the gene matches. CDR3 region: CACRHASGGTYNEQFF. The CDR3 DNA follows: TGTGCCTGCCGTCATGCCAGCGGGGGGACCTACAATGAGCAGTTCTTC.

The V gene is TRBV7-2, the J gene TRBJ1-6; D is ambiguous. There are 13 residues in the CDR3. CDR1 is SGHTA and CDR2 is FQGNSA in the germline V gene. V was pared by 5 bases and J by 7 bases, with 9 bases between. CDR3 nucleotide sequence: TGTGCCAGCAGCCCGCAGTGGAATTCACCCCTCCACTTT. It encodes CASSPQWNSPLHF.

This clonotype was found many times. The chain recombines TRBV3-1 with TRBJ2-7; 7 bases match TRBD2. The V gene's germline CDR1 is LGHDT and CDR2 YNNKEL (reference sequence). V was clipped by 1 base and J by 0 bases; unmatched bases: 0. This CDR3 contains 14 residues. The chain's CDR3 is CASSQAGGSYEQYF. CDR3 DNA: TGTGCCAGCAGCCAAGCGGGAGGCTCCTACGAGCAGTACTTC.